This T cell receptor beta chain was observed in a study of blood T cells in healthy people across ages. Remarks on this clonotype: Its antigen is unknown.

Study-level points and caveats: Strong correlation was found linking TCR beta diversity to naive T cell percentage. Lack of knowledge of donor CMV status possibly confounded expanded clonotype changes. It was held that the diversity estimates obtained from one million T cells were underestimates.

PCR was performed a second time for about 7 to 12 cycles using a sample-barcoded 5' primer and a J-beta primer mix. TCRdb independently ran MiXCR on the 5' RACE reads; one entry per CDR3 protein. Of about 290,000 distinct CDR3 sequences detected, roughly 26% appear once; the ten largest clones hold 25% to 30%. Per-sample yields of isolated PBMCs were at least 6 million. Germline assignment: CDR1 SGHRS and CDR2 YFSETQ. There are 12 residues in the CDR3. Trimming left V 5 bases short and J 1 base short, with 5 bases between. This sequence originates from a woman in her 70s in good health. Sample: blood. The gene calls are TRBV5-1 and TRBJ2-3; tentatively, D is TRBD1 (5 bases). The CDR3 here is CASRGGTDTQYF. CDR3 sequence (DNA): TGCGCCAGCAGAGGGGGCACAGATACGCAGTATTTT.